The 11 T cell receptor beta chains below were found in one sample sequenced in a study of T cell responses to AZD1222 COVID-19 vaccine. Using immunoSEQ multiplex PCR, the repertoire was profiled, and TCRdb retains in-frame clones only, with some absent. The profile shows approximately 140,000 clones, around 90% of them singletons. The sample here was peripheral blood, taken on day 0 of AZD1222 vaccination. Receptors originate from an adult in good health.

This clone was picked up one time. This chain joins TRBV30 and TRBJ1-2, with D unclear. The germline V gene encodes CDR1 GTSNPN and CDR2 SVGIG (reference sequence). The CDR3 runs 12 residues. V dropped 4 bases and J dropped 8 bases, with 14 bases sitting between them. The CDR3 sequence is CAWNTGVGGYTF. In nucleotides, the CDR3 is TGTGCCTGGAACACCGGGGTTGGGGGCTACACCTTC.

This chain uses TRBV10-2 with TRBJ1-5; D is unresolved. Germline CDR1 and CDR2: WSHSY and SAAADI. The CDR3 sequence is 15 residues long. V lost 6 bases and J 7 bases, leaving 19 bases between the germline ends. The CDR3 nucleotides are TGCGCCAGCAGGCGGAGCCGGGAGGTAGGGCAGCCCCAGCATTTT. Protein: CASRRSREVGQPQHF.

The V gene is TRBV7-2, the J gene TRBJ2-7; D possibly uses TRBD1 or TRBD2 (5 bases each). The CDR3 is 14 amino acids. Per the germline V gene, CDR1 is SGHTA and CDR2 is FQGNSA. V lost 5 bases, J lost 1 base, and 12 bases lay in between. The CDR3 here is CASSPRDGSYEQYF. CDR3 nucleotides: TGTGCCAGCAGCCCCCGGGACGGATCCTACGAGCAGTACTTC.

This clone was picked up one time. V is TRBV20-1 and J is TRBJ2-5; D unresolved. CDR3 size: 12 residues. Germline assignment: CDR1 DFQATT and CDR2 SNEGSKA (reference sequence). V shed 3 bases and J shed 1 base, with 6 bases lying between them. The CDR3 is CSASLSQETQYF. The CDR3 nucleotides are TGCAGTGCTAGTCTTAGCCAAGAGACCCAGTACTTC.

V is TRBV28 and J is TRBJ2-7, with TRBD2 matching over 14 bases. This CDR3 is built from 21 residues. Germline CDR1 reads MDHEN; CDR2 reads SYDVKM. V shed 2 bases and J 2 bases; nucleotides not matched to a gene: 17. The CDR3 DNA is TGTGCCAGCAGTTTAGGAAGGAGGACACGGACTAGCGGGAGGCTAACCTACGAGCAGTACTTC. It yields the protein CASSLGRRTRTSGRLTYEQYF.

This sequence joins TRBV11-3 and TRBJ2-3; D may correspond to TRBD1 or TRBD2 (6 bases each). Germline CDR1 and CDR2: SGHNT and YENEEA. The CDR3 extends over 13 amino acids. Trimming left V 11 bases short and J 0 bases short, with 12 bases between. CDR3 region: CASNGGSTDTQYF. The DNA of the CDR3 is TGTGCCTCCAACGGGGGCAGCACAGATACGCAGTATTTT.

This chain joins TRBV6-5 and TRBJ2-7; weak D call: TRBD2 (6 bases). Deletions cut 7 bases from V and 7 bases from J, with 17 bases between. Germline CDR1 and CDR2: MNHEY and SVGAGI. This CDR3 comprises 13 residues. CDR3 amino acids: CASKRRGVGEQYF. CDR3 in DNA: TGTGCCAGCAAACGGAGGGGTGTAGGGGAGCAGTACTTC.

V and J are TRBV30 and TRBJ1-3; D gene unclear. CDR1 and CDR2 (germline): GTSNPN, SVGIG (reference sequence). The CDR3 has 14 residues. V dropped 0 bases and J dropped 1 base, with 7 bases sitting between them. DNA of the CDR3: TGTGCCTGGAGTGTATCGAAGTCTGGAAACACCATATATTTT. Translation gives CAWSVSKSGNTIYF.

This clone showed up just a few times. J is TRBJ2-7 and V is TRBV5-3; 7 bases fit TRBD2. TRBV5-3 is flagged as an ORF with uncertain function. This CDR3 is built from 18 residues. Trimming removed 5 bases from V and 0 bases from J; junction bases left unmatched: 17. DNA for the CDR3: TGTGCCAGAAGTTGCCTAAGCGAGAGCCTAGCGGCCTCCTACGAGCAGTACTTC. This gives the protein CARSCLSESLAASYEQYF.

The rearrangement links TRBV13 to TRBJ2-7; D is unresolved. V lost 1 base and J 0 bases, leaving 10 bases between the germline ends. The germline gives CDR1 PRHDT, CDR2 FYEKMQ (reference sequence). There are 15 residues in the CDR3. The CDR3 loop reads CASSLVGQSSYEQYF. In nucleotides, the CDR3 is TGTGCCAGCAGCTTAGTGGGCCAAAGCTCCTACGAGCAGTACTTC.

The chain recombines TRBV10-2 with TRBJ2-7; unclear D gene. The CDR3 totals 14 residues. Trimming cost V 8 bases and J 5 bases, with 19 bases left between them. Germline V gene data show CDR1 as WSHSY and CDR2 as SAAADI. The CDR3 loop reads CASGNGLPAHEQYF. Written as DNA, the CDR3 is TGCGCCAGCGGAAACGGATTGCCAGCCCACGAGCAGTACTTC.